This T cell receptor beta chain emerged from a study of Ad26.COV2.S vaccination and SARS-CoV-2 variants. As for this clone: Compared with germline, one end of the junction differs, possibly owing to a read error.

Treatment defined: approximately 18 received Ad26.COV2.S at low or high dose, single or two shots; 5 received placebo; per-sample allocation not given. Specimens were obtained on day 63 following the first vaccine or placebo injection. It was an adult aged 18-55 years in Boston who was the donor. Germline assignment: CDR1 SGHVS and CDR2 FQNEAQ. This CDR3 has 14 residues. TCRdb keeps only in-frame clones here, not all; method: immunoSEQ multiplex PCR. The data contain about 410,000 clones, more than 85% of them singletons. This chain joins TRBV7-8 and TRBJ1-2, with D possibly TRBD1 on 5 matching bases. Source: peripheral blood, taken in a trial of Ad26.COV2.S vaccine versus placebo. The origin of this receptor is a person aged 18-60 years who received the Ad26.COV2.S COVID-19 vaccine or a placebo. In DNA form, the CDR3 reads TGTGCCAGCAGCTTCCGGGACTCGAACTCTGGCTACACCTTC. This gives the protein CASSFRDSNSGYTF.